These 32 T cell receptor beta chains came from one sample sequenced in a study of response to subunit inactivated influenza vaccine. Each CDR3 protein is one row after TCRdb ran MiXCR on the RT-PCR reads. Of 650,000 to 800,000 distinct CDR3 sequences in the sample, approximately 17% were seen once. This material consisted of PBMCs from blood, taken roughly 5 days after vaccination. The receptors derive from a man in his fifties who received an inactivated influenza vaccine.

This clonotype has at least ten counts. Here the CDR3 reads CASSLAGTGSYGYTF. As DNA, the CDR3 is TGTGCCAGCAGCTTAGCCGGGACAGGGTCGTATGGCTACACCTTC. This sequence joins TRBV7-2 and TRBJ1-2; 9 nucleotides agree with TRBD1. The trim removed 0 bases at V and 5 bases at J, leaving 4 bases unmatched. Germline V lookup: CDR1 SGHTA, CDR2 FQGNSA. The CDR3 runs to 15 residues.

Ten or more counts support this clonotype. The chain uses TRBV7-2 and TRBJ1-2; 7 bases are a match to TRBD1. The trim removed 5 bases at V and 4 bases at J, leaving 4 bases unmatched. The CDR3 has 13 amino acids. Germline assignment: CDR1 SGHTA and CDR2 FQGNSA. The CDR3 DNA reads TGTGCCAGCAGCCCAGGGACAGTCTATGGCTACACCTTC. It translates to CASSPGTVYGYTF.

This clonotype appeared a few times. The chain couples TRBV20-1 to TRBJ1-1; D might be TRBD1 (5 bases). V lost 3 bases and J lost 1, with 12 bases in between. This CDR3 is built from 14 residues. CDR1 DFQATT and CDR2 SNEGSKA come from the germline V gene (reference sequence). The CDR3 is CSASSAGTNTEAFF. The CDR3 nucleotides are TGCAGTGCTAGTTCGGCAGGGACGAACACTGAAGCTTTCTTT.

This clonotype has only a few counts. V usage is TRBV7-2 and J usage is TRBJ2-3, with 7 nucleotides matching TRBD1. The CDR3 is 15 residues long. The germline gives CDR1 SGHTA, CDR2 FQGNSA. Trimming took 3 bases from V and 2 from J; bases not matched to a gene: 5. CDR3 nucleotides: TGTGCCAGCAGCTTTACCGGGACAGACACAGATACGCAGTATTTT. Translated, it gives CASSFTGTDTDTQYF.

There are a few counts of this clonotype. The chain combines TRBV5-5 with TRBJ1-1; D is uncertain. The CDR3 contains 17 residues. Trimming removed 4 bases from V and 6 bases from J, with 25 bases in between. Germline values: CDR1 SGHKS, CDR2 YYEKEE (reference sequence). The CDR3 is CASSPYYPRTVRSEAFF. In DNA, the CDR3 is TGTGCCAGCAGCCCCTATTATCCCCGGACTGTTAGGTCTGAAGCTTTCTTT.

The CDR3 nucleotides are TGTGCCAGCAGTTATGAGGGCTCCTATAATTCACCCCTCCACTTT. As protein: CASSYEGSYNSPLHF. J is TRBJ1-6 and V is TRBV27; D is ambiguous. This CDR3 has 15 amino acids. With 4 bases removed from V and 0 bases from J, the gap between germline ends came to 7 bases. Germline V gene sequence: CDR1 MNHEY, CDR2 SMNVEV (reference sequence).

The J gene is TRBJ2-1, the V gene TRBV9, with D hard to call. Germline CDR1 reads SGDLS; CDR2 reads YYNGEE. The ends were cut back, 3 bases at V and 9 bases at J, with 13 bases in the middle. The CDR3 totals 13 residues. The CDR3 sequence is CASSATIALEQFF. In DNA, the CDR3 is TGTGCCAGCAGCGCGACAATCGCCCTTGAGCAGTTCTTC.

The V and J genes are TRBV7-6 and TRBJ2-7; D is ambiguous. This CDR3 region has 14 residues. In germline, CDR1 is SGHVS, CDR2 FNYEAQ. V lost 5 bases to trimming and J lost 0 bases, with 11 bases between them. The CDR3: CASSVTAVSYEQYF. The CDR3 DNA follows: TGTGCCAGCAGCGTAACAGCAGTCTCCTACGAGCAGTACTTC.

The chain carries TRBV4-1 and TRBJ1-4; D gene unclear. In germline, CDR1 is MGHRA, CDR2 YSYEKL. Trimming took off 0 bases at V and 0 bases at J, with 14 bases between the two ends. The CDR3 runs to 18 residues. This chain's CDR3 is CASSQDRAAPATNEKLFF. The DNA for the CDR3 is TGCGCCAGCAGCCAAGATCGGGCAGCCCCTGCAACTAATGAAAAACTGTTTTTT.

In this sample, this clonotype turned up a few times. The J gene is TRBJ2-2, the V gene TRBV12-3 or TRBV12-4; D may be TRBD1 or TRBD2 (5 bases each). V was cut by 7 bases and J by 3 bases, with 15 bases left in between. The CDR3 loop spans 15 amino acids. DNA for the CDR3: TGTGCCAGCACCCACCGGGGCCCTGACACCGGGGAGCTGTTTTTT. It translates to CASTHRGPDTGELFF.

The genes are TRBV5-1 and TRBJ2-5; unclear D gene. CDR3 length equals 14 residues. CDR1 and CDR2 from the germline V gene are SGHRS and YFSETQ. V was cut by 0 bases and J by 5 bases, with 11 bases left in between. The DNA for the CDR3 is TGCGCCAGCAGCTTGGCCGTGGGAATGGAGACCCAGTACTTC. Its translation: CASSLAVGMETQYF.

The V call is TRBV5-6, the J call TRBJ2-7; no definite D call. The CDR3 contains 15 residues. Germline V gene lookup returns CDR1 SGHDT and CDR2 YYEEEE. The V end lost 3 bases, the J end lost 2 bases, and 15 bases lay between the germline ends. Here the CDR3 reads CASSWGFAPTYEQYF. CDR3 nucleotides: TGTGCCAGCAGCTGGGGTTTTGCGCCAACCTACGAGCAGTACTTC.

In this sample, this clonotype turned up a few times. V and J are TRBV20-1 and TRBJ1-5; 7 nucleotides line up with TRBD1. This CDR3 has 19 amino acids. Germline V CDR1 and CDR2: DFQATT, SNEGSKA (reference sequence). V was pared by 6 bases and J by 2 bases, with 22 bases of the junction left unmatched. CDR3 sequence reads: CSARSPDREFWLGNQPQHF. The CDR3 DNA reads TGCAGTGCCCGATCCCCCGACAGGGAGTTTTGGCTAGGCAATCAGCCCCAGCATTTT.

The rearrangement uses TRBV20-1 and TRBJ2-7, with TRBD2 identical over 8 bases. The germline V gene encodes CDR1 DFQATT and CDR2 SNEGSKA (reference sequence). This CDR3 spans 15 amino acids. The J segment lost 5 bases and the V segment lost 0 bases, leaving 9 bases of the junction unmatched. CDR3 nucleotide sequence: TGCAGTGCTAGAGATGCAGGGCGGGGGGTCAACGAGCAGTACTTC. Its protein product is CSARDAGRGVNEQYF.

This chain joins TRBV20-1 and TRBJ2-1; perhaps D is TRBD1 or TRBD2 (5 bases each). The CDR3 totals 15 residues. V was cut by 3 bases and J by 9 bases, with 21 bases left in between. The V gene's germline CDR1 is DFQATT and CDR2 SNEGSKA (reference sequence). The CDR3 loop reads CSASYSGTGIGEQFF. The DNA of the CDR3 is TGCAGTGCTAGTTACTCAGGGACCGGTATTGGTGAGCAGTTCTTC.

The chain recombines TRBV4-1 with TRBJ2-1; D perhaps matches TRBD2 (7 bases). Germline CDR1 is MGHRA and CDR2 is YSYEKL. This CDR3 spans 15 amino acids. The ends were cut back, 4 bases at V and 8 bases at J, with 18 bases in the middle. Here the CDR3 reads CASSRGRGAVDEQFF. The CDR3 DNA is TGCGCCAGCAGCCGGGGCCGGGGGGCGGTAGATGAGCAGTTCTTC.

This clonotype was found a few times. The chain has TRBV12-3 or TRBV12-4 and TRBJ1-5, with D hard to call. The CDR3 contains 13 residues. The V and J ends lost 3 bases and 4 bases respectively, with 7 bases between them. CDR3 in amino acids: CASSFSNNQPQHF. CDR3 in DNA: TGTGCCAGCAGTTTTTCCAATAATCAGCCCCAGCATTTT.

This clonotype was seen only a few times. This chain links TRBV11-2 with TRBJ2-3; no clear D gene. Per the germline V gene, CDR1 is SGHAT and CDR2 is FQNNGV. CDR3 length: 12 residues. Deletions cut 5 bases from V and 6 bases from J, with 9 bases between. The CDR3 sequence is CASSVGPDTQYF. CDR3 bases: TGTGCCAGCAGCGTGGGCCCCGATACGCAGTATTTT.

This clonotype appeared a few times. This sequence joins TRBV5-1 and TRBJ2-7; 9 bases are shared with TRBD2. Trimming cost V 0 bases and J 1 base; bases outside gene matches: 8. Germline CDR1 and CDR2: SGHRS and YFSETQ. The length of the CDR3 is 17 residues. CDR3 amino acids: CASSLVASGTGSYEQYF. CDR3 nucleotides: TGCGCCAGCAGCTTGGTTGCTAGCGGGACGGGGTCCTACGAGCAGTACTTC.

This sequence joins TRBV5-1 and TRBJ2-7; D is unresolved. Germline CDR1 reads SGHRS; CDR2 reads YFSETQ. Trimming left V 7 bases short and J 0 bases short, with 14 bases between. CDR3 size: 14 residues. The CDR3: CASRYGGISYEQYF. The CDR3 nucleotides read TGCGCCAGCCGGTATGGCGGCATCTCCTACGAGCAGTACTTC.

In its sample, this clonotype was seen a few times. The V gene is TRBV7-2, the J gene TRBJ2-7; D gene uncertain. The V gene's germline CDR1 is SGHTA and CDR2 FQGNSA. Trimming shortened V by 2 bases and J by 0 bases, and 8 bases separated the two germline ends. The CDR3 length is 14 residues. The CDR3 protein is CASSLPSSSYEQYF. The CDR3 bases are TGTGCCAGCAGCTTACCCAGTTCCTCCTACGAGCAGTACTTC.

In this sample, this clonotype turned up a few times. The chain recombines TRBV2 with TRBJ2-7; 8 bases line up with TRBD2. There are 13 residues in the CDR3. V lost 6 bases, J lost 10 bases, and 11 bases stayed unmatched. Germline V lookup: CDR1 SNHLY, CDR2 FYNNEI. The CDR3 DNA follows: TGTGCCAGCAGCAGCCCGAGCGGGAGTCAACAGTACTTC. As protein: CASSSPSGSQQYF.

The V gene is TRBV20-1, the J gene TRBJ2-5, with 7 bases that match TRBD1. CDR1 and CDR2 (germline): DFQATT, SNEGSKA (reference sequence). This CDR3 region has 14 residues. J was trimmed by 2 bases and V by 6 bases; bases with no gene match: 9. This CDR3 is CSAKTGTAQETQYF. Here the CDR3 DNA reads TGCAGTGCAAAAACCGGGACAGCTCAAGAGACCCAGTACTTC.

The rearrangement joins TRBV20-1 to TRBJ1-5; D may be TRBD1 (5 bases). Germline V gives CDR1 DFQATT, CDR2 SNEGSKA (reference sequence). V shed 3 bases and J shed 0 bases, with 9 bases lying between them. CDR3 size: 14 residues. This chain's CDR3 is CSASEGHSNQPQHF. CDR3 bases: TGCAGTGCTAGCGAGGGGCATAGCAATCAGCCCCAGCATTTT.

In this sample, this clonotype turned up many times. The chain joins TRBV20-1 to TRBJ2-7; D uncertain. Germline V gene lookup returns CDR1 DFQATT and CDR2 SNEGSKA (reference sequence). The V end lost 1 base, the J end lost 2 bases, and 15 bases lay between the germline ends. CDR3 length: 15 residues. The CDR3 region is CSARGNRDATYEQYF. CDR3 sequence (DNA): TGCAGTGCTAGAGGAAACAGAGATGCGACCTACGAGCAGTACTTC.

The rearrangement joins TRBV6-1 to TRBJ2-2; D may be TRBD1 or TRBD2 (5 bases each). The CDR3 length is 14 residues. The germline V gene has CDR1 MNHNS and CDR2 SASEGT. V lost 6 bases and J 1 base, leaving 9 bases between the germline ends. The CDR3 DNA follows: TGTGCCAGCAGGGGACGGATGAACACCGGGGAGCTGTTTTTT. Its protein product is CASRGRMNTGELFF.

This clonotype was seen a few times. This chain uses TRBV25-1 with TRBJ2-2; no clear D. Trimming pared 10 bases from V and 7 bases from J, leaving 7 bases between. Germline loops: CDR1 MGHDK, CDR2 SYGVNS. This CDR3 has 10 residues. The CDR3, as DNA: TGTGCCACAGGTGACGGGGAGCTGTTTTTT. It encodes CATGDGELFF.

CDR3 DNA: TGTGCCAGCAGCGTAGTGGCTAGCGGGGGGAACAATGAGCAGTTCTTC. Its protein is CASSVVASGGNNEQFF. The V gene is TRBV9, the J gene TRBJ2-1; 11 bases line up with TRBD2. Germline values: CDR1 SGDLS, CDR2 YYNGEE. The CDR3 has 16 residues. With V trimmed by 0 bases and J by 5 bases, 4 bases remained unmatched. Full variable domain (outside the CDR3, taken from reference TRBV9 and TRBJ2-1): DSGVTQTPKHLITATGQRVTLRCSPRSGDLSVYWYQQSLDQGLQFLIQYYNGEERAKGNILERFSAQQFPDLHSELNLSSLELGDSALYFCASSVVASGGNNEQFFGPGTRLTVL.

The chain has TRBV9 and TRBJ1-1; TRBD1 might be the D (5 bases). The germline V gene has CDR1 SGDLS and CDR2 YYNGEE. The CDR3 consists of 14 residues. V lost 4 bases and J lost 1, with 11 bases in between. This CDR3 reads CASSRRDGNTEAFF. CDR3 nucleotide sequence: TGTGCCAGCAGCCGCCGGGACGGGAACACTGAAGCTTTCTTT.

The chain carries TRBV20-1 and TRBJ1-1; 7 positions agree with TRBD1. Germline CDR1 and CDR2: DFQATT and SNEGSKA (reference sequence). The CDR3 is made up of 10 amino acids. The V segment lost 5 bases and the J segment 10 bases; nucleotides outside the gene matches: 4. The CDR3 nucleotides read TGCAGTGCTCGCCGGGACAGAGCTTTCTTT. It is translated as CSARRDRAFF.

This CDR3 reads CATSRRTSGGAMNTDTQYF. CDR3 nucleotides: TGTGCCACCAGCAGACGAACTAGCGGGGGGGCGATGAACACAGATACGCAGTATTTT. The chain employs TRBV15 and TRBJ2-3, with 13 bases matching TRBD2. Germline V CDR1 and CDR2: LNHNV, YYDKDF (reference sequence). Losses at the gene ends were 2 bases for V and 2 bases for J; bases not matched to a gene: 10. The length of the CDR3 is 19 residues.

This rearrangement joins TRBV6-1 to TRBJ2-1; no definite D call. The CDR3 loop spans 14 amino acids. The V and J ends lost 7 bases and 2 bases respectively, with 12 bases between them. Germline loops: CDR1 MNHNS, CDR2 SASEGT. In nucleotides, the CDR3 is TGTGCCAGCAAGAAGGACCAAACCTACAATGAGCAGTTCTTC. It codes for CASKKDQTYNEQFF.